This T cell receptor beta chain derives from a study of blood T cell repertoires in COVID-19. This CDR3 region has 14 residues. CDR1 is SQVTM and CDR2 is ANQGSEA in the germline V gene. Between the trimmed V and J ends, which lost 6 bases and 4 bases, there was a span of 18 bases. The table came from immunoSEQ multiplex PCR; TCRdb's copy has only in-frame clones and leaves some out. The sample records 80,000 to 130,000 clones, roughly 92% being singletons. J is TRBJ1-1 and V is TRBV29-1, with D perhaps TRBD1 (6 bases). Specimen: peripheral blood. The TCR originated in a man in his sixties with acute or convalescent COVID-19. For the CDR3, the DNA is TGCAGCGTCAGAGGGGCAGGGGTAGTCACTGAAGCTTTCTTT. As protein: CSVRGAGVVTEAFF.